This T cell receptor (beta chain) was identified during a study of Ad26.COV2.S vaccination and SARS-CoV-2 variants. Germline CDR1 and CDR2: SEHNR and FQNEAQ (reference sequence). The V end lost 5 bases, the J end lost 4 bases, and 9 bases lay between the germline ends. The CDR3 has 13 residues. Overall study findings and caveats: It is possible that the TCR breadth and depth analyses underestimated the total T cell responses. Among vaccine recipients, spike-specific TCR breadth exceeded that of placebo recipients. Across vaccine and placebo recipients, the breadth of non-spike TCRs was similar. Reportedly, spike-specific CD8+ and CD4+ T cell responses achieved substantial breadth once vaccination had taken place.

TCRdb's copy holds only in-frame clones and misses some; the assay was immunoSEQ multiplex PCR. The sample holds around 350,000 clones, 92% seen once. Concerning this clone itself: Its target is not known.

This clonotype was obtained from a human donor who had recovered from COVID-19. This sequence joins TRBV7-9 and TRBJ2-1; D is unclear. Sample: peripheral blood, taken after recovery from COVID-19. CDR3 protein: CASSLSQYNEQFF. The CDR3 DNA reads TGTGCCAGCAGCCTATCCCAGTACAATGAGCAGTTCTTC.